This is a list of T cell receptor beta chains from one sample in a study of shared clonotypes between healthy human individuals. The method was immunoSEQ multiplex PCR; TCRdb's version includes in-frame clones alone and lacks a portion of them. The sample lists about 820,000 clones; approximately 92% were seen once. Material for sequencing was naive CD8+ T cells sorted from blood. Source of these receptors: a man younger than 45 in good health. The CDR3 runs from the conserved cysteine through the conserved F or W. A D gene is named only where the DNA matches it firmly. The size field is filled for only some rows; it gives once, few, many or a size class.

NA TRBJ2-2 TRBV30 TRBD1 TGTGCCCTTGGACAGGGGACCGGGGAGCTGTTTTTT CALGQGTGELFF
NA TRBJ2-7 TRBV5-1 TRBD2 TGCGCCAGCAGCTTGTCAGGCGGGGGGAGCTCCTACGAGCAGTACTTC CASSLSGGGSSYEQYF
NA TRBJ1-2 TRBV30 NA TGTGCCTGGAGCCTATGGGCAGGGGACGGCTATGGCTACACCTTC CAWSLWAGDGYGYTF
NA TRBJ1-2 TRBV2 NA TGTGCCAGCAGTGGCAGGCGATCAGGCGGCTACACCTTC CASSGRRSGGYTF
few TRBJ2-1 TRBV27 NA TGTGCCAGCAGTTTATCCGGACGGGAGATGTTCTTC CASSLSGREMFF
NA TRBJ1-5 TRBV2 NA TGTGCCAGCAGTGAAGGCAGGGCTAGCAATCAGCCCCAGCATTTT CASSEGRASNQPQHF
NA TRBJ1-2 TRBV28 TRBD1 TGTGCCAGCAGTTTATTAGGGAGACAGGGGCCGGCGGACTATGGCTACACCTTC CASSLLGRQGPADYGYTF
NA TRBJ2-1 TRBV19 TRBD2 TGTGCCAGTAGTATTTGGGCGGGAGGAGAGACTGAGCAGTTCTTC CASSIWAGGETEQFF
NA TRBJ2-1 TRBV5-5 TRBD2 TGTGCCAGCAGCGGGGGACTAGCGGGACCCGGGCCCTACAATGAGCAGTTCTTC CASSGGLAGPGPYNEQFF
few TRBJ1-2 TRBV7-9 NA TGTGCCAGCAGCTTAGCGGAGGGCAGGTACGATTCCTATGGCTACACCTTC CASSLAEGRYDSYGYTF
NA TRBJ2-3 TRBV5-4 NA TGTGCCAGCAGCTACCAGGGTAAATTAGATACGCAGTATTTT CASSYQGKLDTQYF
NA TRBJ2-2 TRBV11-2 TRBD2 TGTGCCAGCAGCCCCAGGACTAGCGGGAGGGGCGGGGAGCTGTTTTTT CASSPRTSGRGGELFF
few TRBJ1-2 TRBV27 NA TGTGCCAGCCGAACTGGCTATGGCTACACCTTC CASRTGYGYTF
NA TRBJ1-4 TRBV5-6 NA TGTGCCAGCAGCTTGGCGCCAGGCACAAGGAGCGAAAAACTGTTTTTT CASSLAPGTRSEKLFF
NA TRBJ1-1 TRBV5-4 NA TGTGCCAGCAGCTACACCGGCGCACAGGGAAATGAAGCTTTCTTT CASSYTGAQGNEAFF
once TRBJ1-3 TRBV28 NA TGTGCCAGCAGTTCCACAATACTGACTGAGTACTCTGGAAACACCATATATTTT CASSSTILTEYSGNTIYF
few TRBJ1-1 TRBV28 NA TGTGCCAGCAGTCCTTTTCAGGGCACTGAAGCTTTCTTT CASSPFQGTEAFF
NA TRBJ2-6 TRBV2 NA TGTGCCAGCAGTGGTGCCCCTGCAGGGGCCAACGTCCTGACTTTC CASSGAPAGANVLTF
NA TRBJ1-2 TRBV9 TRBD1 TGTGCCAGCAGCGTAGCACCAGGGGGTGTCTATGGCTACACCTTC CASSVAPGGVYGYTF
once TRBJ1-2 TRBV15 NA TGTGCCACCAGCAGAGATAGGACAGACTATGGCTACACCTTC CATSRDRTDYGYTF
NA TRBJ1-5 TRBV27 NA TGTGCCAGCAGTTCGTTAGTCTCGAGCAATCAGCCCCAGCATTTT CASSSLVSSNQPQHF
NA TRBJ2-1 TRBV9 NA TGTGCCAGCAGCCCAGAGCCGGACGGGCCTCGGAACAATGAGCAGTTCTTC CASSPEPDGPRNNEQFF
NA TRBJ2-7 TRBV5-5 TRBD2 TGTGCCAGCAGTAGTATGGGACTAGCGGCGGCCTACGAGCAGTACTTC CASSSMGLAAAYEQYF
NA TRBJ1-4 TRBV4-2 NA TGTGCCAGCAGCCAGATCGGACAAAATGAAAAACTGTTTTTT CASSQIGQNEKLFF
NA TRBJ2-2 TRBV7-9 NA TGTGCCTCCCCACGGGGGACCGGGGAGCTGTTTTTT CASPRGTGELFF
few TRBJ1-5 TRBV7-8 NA TGTGCCAGCAGCCAACCGGCGAGGCCCCAGCATTTT CASSQPARPQHF
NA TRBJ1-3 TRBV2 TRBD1 TGTGCCAGCAGGGGGACAGAACCTGGAAACACCATATATTTT CASRGTEPGNTIYF
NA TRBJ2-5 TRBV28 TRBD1 TGTGCCAGCGGGGTCGACAGGGGCCAAGAGACCCAGTACTTC CASGVDRGQETQYF
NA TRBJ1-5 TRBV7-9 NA TGTGCCAGCAGCCCTGCAGGTCAGGGAAGCAAGCAGCCCCAGCATTTT CASSPAGQGSKQPQHF
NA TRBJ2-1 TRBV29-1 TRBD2 TGCAGCGTTGAGCTAGCGGGAGGCGCAGATGAGCAGTTCTTC CSVELAGGADEQFF
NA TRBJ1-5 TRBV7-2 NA TGTGCCAGCAGCCGGCTTGCGGTGCCGGGCAATCAGCCCCAGCATTTT CASSRLAVPGNQPQHF
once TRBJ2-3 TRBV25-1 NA TGTGCCAGCAGTGGGTTCGGACAGCTGACAGATACGCAGTATTTT CASSGFGQLTDTQYF
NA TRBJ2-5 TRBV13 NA TGTGCCAGCAGCTCAAGGACGGATCAAGAGACCCAGTACTTC CASSSRTDQETQYF
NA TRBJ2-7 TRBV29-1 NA TGCAGCGTTAAGGACTATGGGGGATCCTACGAGCAGTACTTC CSVKDYGGSYEQYF
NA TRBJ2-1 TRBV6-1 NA TGTGCCAGTCTACCGGGGTCGTACAATGAGCAGTTCTTC CASLPGSYNEQFF
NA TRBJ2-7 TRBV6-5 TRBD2 TGTGCCAGCAGACCGACTAGCGGGAGATTTAACGAGCAGTACTTC CASRPTSGRFNEQYF
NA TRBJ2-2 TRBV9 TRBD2 TGTGCCAGCAGCGTCGATAGCGGGGGGAACACCGGGGAGCTGTTTTTT CASSVDSGGNTGELFF
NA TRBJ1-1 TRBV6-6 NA TGTGCCAGCACCGCCTCTCCCGGGACATTGAACACTGAAGCTTTCTTT CASTASPGTLNTEAFF
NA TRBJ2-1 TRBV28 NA TGTGCCAGCATCGATACCGGACTGGGGCGTTGGAATGAGCAGTTCTTC CASIDTGLGRWNEQFF
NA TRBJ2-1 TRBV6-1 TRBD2 TGTGCCAGCAGTGAGAGGTTAGCGGGAGTTGAGCAGTTCTTC CASSERLAGVEQFF
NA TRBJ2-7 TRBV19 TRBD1 TGTGCCAGTAGTATTGGGGGCGACAGGGGTTCATACGAGCAGTACTTC CASSIGGDRGSYEQYF